Following are 29 T cell receptor beta chains from one sample sequenced in a study of beta chain features in type 1 diabetes. Points from the study as a whole: Shorter TCRB CDR3s, moderately but significantly so, were found in Type 1 diabetes patients in all four CD4+ subsets.

Every isolated RNA sample was fully reverse transcribed, so sequencing captured expressed TCRB transcripts. The assay was immunoSEQ multiplex PCR, and TCRdb's table has in-frame clones only and misses some. Of hundreds of thousands of clones listed, around 8.5% are singletons. For these TCRs, the target antigens are not known. Sequencing input: central memory CD4+ T cells from blood. Receptors originate from a man between 25 and 39 years old with type 1 diabetes.

The chain couples TRBV30 to TRBJ2-3; possible D gene TRBD1, 6 bases. The germline CDR1 and CDR2 sequences are GTSNPN and SVGIG (reference sequence). Trimming stripped 5 bases from V and 0 bases from J, with 15 bases between. CDR3 length equals 15 residues. Here the CDR3 reads CAWGPGVSSTDTQYF. The CDR3, as DNA: TGTGCCTGGGGGCCAGGGGTCTCTAGCACAGATACGCAGTATTTT.

This clone was found a few times. The chain has TRBV28 and TRBJ2-7, with 9 bases matching TRBD1. Unmatched junction bases numbered 6, after V lost 6 bases and J lost 0 bases. CDR1 is MDHEN and CDR2 is SYDVKM in the germline V gene. The CDR3 runs 15 residues. The DNA for the CDR3 is TGTGCCAGCAGGGAGGGACAGGGCTACTCCTACGAGCAGTACTTC. Its protein is CASREGQGYSYEQYF. Looking up the rest from reference TRBV28 and TRBJ2-7 gives the full variable domain: DVKVTQSSRYLVKRTGEKVFLECVQDMDHENMFWYRQDPGLGLRLIYFSYDVKMKEKGDIPEGYSVSREKKERFSLILESASTNQTSMYLCASREGQGYSYEQYFGPGTRLTVT.

V usage is TRBV6-5 and J usage is TRBJ1-6, with a possible D match to TRBD1 (5 bases). Trimming stripped 5 bases from V and 5 bases from J, with 13 bases between. The CDR3 length is 15 residues. Germline V gene sequence: CDR1 MNHEY, CDR2 SVGAGI. CDR3 residues: CASSVNRRHNSPLHF. The CDR3, as DNA: TGTGCCAGCAGTGTCAACAGGCGGCATAATTCACCCCTCCACTTT.

This clone has just a few counts. The J gene is TRBJ2-5, the V gene TRBV27; no clear D gene. Trimming took off 4 bases at V and 2 bases at J, with 11 bases between the two ends. The CDR3 has 14 residues. Germline loops: CDR1 MNHEY, CDR2 SMNVEV (reference sequence). DNA of the CDR3: TGTGCCAGCAGTTCTAATGACCGACAAGAGACCCAGTACTTC. It translates to CASSSNDRQETQYF.

V is TRBV4-3 and J is TRBJ1-2; TRBD1 matches at 7 bases. Trimming removed 3 bases from V and 3 bases from J; junction bases left unmatched: 10. The CDR3 totals 16 residues. Germline CDR1 and CDR2: LGHNA and YSLEER. CDR3 in DNA: TGCGCCAGCAGCCAGGATGCGGGCGGGACAGACTATGGCTACACCTTC. It specifies CASSQDAGGTDYGYTF.

This clone showed up just a few times. The chain recombines TRBV10-2 with TRBJ1-6, with D possibly matching TRBD1 (6 bases). Germline values: CDR1 WSHSY, CDR2 SAAADI. This CDR3 is built from 15 residues. Trimming took off 6 bases at V and 4 bases at J, with 13 bases between the two ends. CDR3 nucleotide sequence: TGCGCCAGCAGACGGACAGTTCTTTATAATTCACCCCTCCACTTT. Amino acid sequence: CASRRTVLYNSPLHF.

The chain is built from TRBV30 and TRBJ1-2; 11 bases are shared with TRBD1. Trimming cost V 5 bases and J 7 bases; bases outside gene matches: 3. The CDR3 is made up of 12 amino acids. In germline, CDR1 is GTSNPN, CDR2 SVGIG (reference sequence). The CDR3 coding sequence is TGTGCCTGGGGGACAGGGGGAGGTGGCTACACCTTC. This codes for CAWGTGGGGYTF.

This clone has more than one count but fewer than ten. The chain has TRBV11-2 and TRBJ2-7; TRBD1 matches 9 bases. Germline CDR1 SGHAT, CDR2 FQNNGV. This CDR3 is built from 14 residues. The V segment lost 6 bases and the J segment 3 bases; nucleotides outside the gene matches: 6. CDR3 region: CASSRTGVSYEQYF. CDR3 DNA sequence: TGTGCCAGCAGTCGGACAGGGGTGAGCTACGAGCAGTACTTC.

This chain uses TRBV5-6 with TRBJ2-1, with 8 bases identical to TRBD1. From germline, CDR1 is SGHDT and CDR2 YYEEEE. The CDR3 is made up of 15 amino acids. The V segment lost 5 bases and the J segment 3 bases; nucleotides outside the gene matches: 7. The CDR3 region is CASRVEGQVYNEQFF. The CDR3 DNA reads as TGTGCCAGCAGGGTGGAGGGACAGGTCTACAATGAGCAGTTCTTC.

The chain employs TRBV5-1 and TRBJ2-5; D is uncertain. Trimming removed 0 bases at V and 4 bases at J, with 10 bases between. The CDR3 spans 14 residues. CDR1 SGHRS and CDR2 YFSETQ come from the germline V gene. The CDR3 bases are TGCGCCAGCAGCTTGGCGCATACCCGAGAGACCCAGTACTTC. It is translated as CASSLAHTRETQYF.

The chain combines TRBV11-2 with TRBJ2-7; 9 nucleotides agree with TRBD1. Unmatched junction bases numbered 8, after V lost 4 bases and J lost 4 bases. Germline loops: CDR1 SGHAT, CDR2 FQNNGV. The CDR3 covers 15 residues. Here the CDR3 reads CASSSVGQGAYEQYF. As DNA, the CDR3 is TGTGCCAGCAGCTCTGTGGGACAGGGTGCGTACGAGCAGTACTTC.

The chain couples TRBV7-2 to TRBJ2-5; D remains unclear. Germline values: CDR1 SGHTA, CDR2 FQGNSA. The CDR3 extends over 15 amino acids. Trimming pared 4 bases from V and 1 base from J, leaving 13 bases between. The DNA for the CDR3 is TGTGCCAGCAGCTGGGATCGCTCAATCCAAGAGACCCAGTACTTC. This codes for CASSWDRSIQETQYF.

This clone was found a few times. This sequence joins TRBV5-1 and TRBJ2-4, with D possibly matching TRBD2 (6 bases). Trimming stripped 0 bases from V and 8 bases from J, with 18 bases between. This CDR3 is 16 amino acids long. From germline, CDR1 is SGHRS and CDR2 YFSETQ. CDR3 bases: TGCGCCAGCAGCTTGGACAGCGGGCAGGGAAGAGACATTCAGTACTTC. Translating gives CASSLDSGQGRDIQYF.

This clone was picked up a small number of times. V gene TRBV6-1 combines with J gene TRBJ2-1; 8 bases agree with TRBD1. CDR3 length: 16 amino acids. With 4 bases clipped from V and 6 bases from J, the junction kept 11 bases outside the gene matches. CDR1 is MNHNS and CDR2 is SASEGT in the germline V gene. The CDR3 loop reads CASSARTGTIRNEQFF. CDR3 DNA sequence: TGTGCCAGCAGTGCCCGGACAGGGACAATACGCAATGAGCAGTTCTTC.

The V gene is TRBV6-5, the J gene TRBJ1-6; 7 bases line up with TRBD1. The CDR3 runs to 16 residues. Germline V lookup: CDR1 MNHEY, CDR2 SVGAGI. The V gene end was trimmed by 2 bases and the J gene end by 10 bases; junction bases not matched to a gene: 11. CDR3 region: CASSYLIGQASSPLHF. The CDR3, as DNA: TGTGCCAGCAGTTACCTCATAGGACAGGCGAGCTCACCCCTCCACTTT.

This clone was found a few times. This chain connects TRBV4-1 to TRBJ2-5, with 10 positions matching TRBD2. Germline V CDR1 and CDR2: MGHRA, YSYEKL. There are 15 residues in the CDR3. V gave up 5 bases and J gave up 4 bases; unmatched junction bases: 7. CDR3 nucleotide sequence: TGCGCCAGCAGCTTAGCGGGGGGCTCCCGAGAGACCCAGTACTTC. The encoded protein is CASSLAGGSRETQYF.

J is TRBJ1-1 and V is TRBV2; no definite D call. The CDR3 runs 13 residues. Germline V gene sequence: CDR1 SNHLY, CDR2 FYNNEI. V was pared by 5 bases and J by 1 base, with 8 bases between. The DNA of the CDR3 is TGTGCCAGCAGTCCCGACTGGAACACTGAAGCTTTCTTT. Its translation: CASSPDWNTEAFF.

This clone was detected ten times or more. The rearrangement joins TRBV12-5 to TRBJ1-5, with a possible D match to TRBD1 (5 bases). This CDR3 spans 12 amino acids. From germline, CDR1 is LGHNT and CDR2 FRNRAP. V was clipped by 6 bases and J by 5 bases, with 8 bases between them. The CDR3 bases are TGTGCTAGTGGCCCAGGGCATCAGCCCCAGCATTTT. It encodes CASGPGHQPQHF. The full variable domain, with the rest looked up from reference TRBV12-5 and TRBJ1-5, is DARVTQTPRHKVTEMGQEVTMRCQPILGHNTVFWYRQTMMQGLELLAYFRNRAPLDDSGMPKDRFSAEMPDATLATLKIQPSEPRDSAVYFCASGPGHQPQHFGDGTRLSIL.

As concerns this clone: The sample carries other DNA sequences with the same CDR3. The chain carries TRBV19 and TRBJ1-5; 10 bases are shared with TRBD1. Germline assignment: CDR1 LNHDA and CDR2 SQIVND (reference sequence). The CDR3 contains 13 residues. V was clipped by 9 bases and J by 4 bases; unmatched bases: 3. CDR3 DNA sequence: TGTGCCAGCCGGGGACAGGGGAATCAGCCCCAGCATTTT. Translation: CASRGQGNQPQHF.

The CDR3 DNA follows: TGTGCCAGCAGCCATTACCAGGGGAGTTCCCCCTACGAGCAGTACTTC. Protein: CASSHYQGSSPYEQYF. J is TRBJ2-7 and V is TRBV5-4; D is perhaps TRBD1 (6 bases). The CDR3 extends over 16 amino acids. Trimming pared 4 bases from V and 2 bases from J, leaving 19 bases between. The germline V gene has CDR1 SGHNT and CDR2 YYREEE (reference sequence).

J is TRBJ2-5 and V is TRBV27; TRBD1 aligns across 8 bases. The germline V gene has CDR1 MNHEY and CDR2 SMNVEV (reference sequence). The CDR3 has 13 residues. V trimming: 3 bases; J trimming: 4 bases; junction bases outside the gene matches: 1. The CDR3 sequence: CASSFGTGETQYF. The CDR3 DNA follows: TGTGCCAGCAGTTTTGGGACAGGAGAGACCCAGTACTTC.

The V and J genes are TRBV7-2 and TRBJ2-3; D is unclear. The ends were cut back, 6 bases at V and 0 bases at J, with 10 bases in the middle. Per germline, CDR1 SGHTA and CDR2 FQGNSA. The CDR3 runs 14 residues. The CDR3 region has the DNA TGTGCCAGCAGTAGCCGGCTTAGCACAGATACGCAGTATTTT. Its translation: CASSSRLSTDTQYF.

This clone was found many times. V is TRBV5-6 and J is TRBJ2-4; TRBD1 matches at 8 bases. CDR1 SGHDT and CDR2 YYEEEE come from the germline V gene. This CDR3 spans 14 amino acids. J was trimmed by 6 bases and V by 0 bases; bases with no gene match: 2. In DNA, the CDR3 is TGTGCCAGCAGCTTGGGCGGACAGGGAAACATTCAGTACTTC. Its translation is CASSLGGQGNIQYF.

V gene TRBV7-2 combines with J gene TRBJ2-2; maybe TRBD2 (6 bases). The CDR3 has 17 residues. Deletions cut 1 base from V and 0 bases from J, with 12 bases between. Germline CDR1 SGHTA, CDR2 FQGNSA. The CDR3 DNA reads TGTGCCAGCAGCTTAGGACCGGGCGGGACGAACACCGGGGAGCTGTTTTTT. Amino acids: CASSLGPGGTNTGELFF.

This chain links TRBV2 with TRBJ2-2, with D unclear. Trimming shortened V by 6 bases and J by 7 bases, and 15 bases separated the two germline ends. Germline loops: CDR1 SNHLY, CDR2 FYNNEI. The CDR3 extends over 14 amino acids. The CDR3 DNA reads TGTGCCAGCAGGGCCATAAGGGTCGGCGGGGAGCTGTTTTTT. Residues: CASRAIRVGGELFF.

The chain carries TRBV11-2 and TRBJ2-6; possibly TRBD1 for D (6 bases). Germline V gene lookup returns CDR1 SGHAT and CDR2 FQNNGV. The V gene lost 0 bases and the J gene lost 14 bases, with 17 bases spanning the gap. This CDR3 is built from 15 residues. In nucleotides, the CDR3 is TGTGCCAGCAGCTTAGACGACAGGCCGACTGGGTTCCTGACTTTC. Translated: CASSLDDRPTGFLTF.

In its sample, this clone was seen many times. The chain couples TRBV27 to TRBJ1-1; possibly TRBD1 for D (6 bases). The CDR3 totals 14 residues. The germline CDR1 and CDR2 sequences are MNHEY and SMNVEV (reference sequence). V was cut by 3 bases and J by 6 bases, with 14 bases left in between. The CDR3 coding sequence is TGTGCCAGCAGTTTCTTGGGGGGGCGGGCTGAAGCTTTCTTT. Its protein product is CASSFLGGRAEAFF.

The gene calls are TRBV7-9 and TRBJ2-7; D not certain. CDR3 length equals 14 residues. CDR1 and CDR2 from the germline V gene are SEHNR and FQNEAQ (reference sequence). Deletions cut 1 base from V and 2 bases from J, with 9 bases between. The CDR3 region has the DNA TGTGCCAGCAGCTTAGGGGCCTCAGCCTACGAGCAGTACTTC. It encodes CASSLGASAYEQYF.

The chain is built from TRBV7-2 and TRBJ2-3; perhaps TRBD1 as D (5 bases). The CDR3 has 13 residues. V was cut by 1 base and J by 9 bases, with 11 bases left in between. CDR1 is SGHTA and CDR2 is FQGNSA in the germline V gene. The CDR3 sequence: CASSLERQGTQYF. The CDR3 region has the DNA TGTGCCAGCAGCTTAGAACGGCAGGGAACGCAGTATTTT.